One and the same sample provided the 2 T cell receptor beta chains below, sequenced in a study of tumor-infiltrating lymphocytes in primary liver carcinoma. A constant-region primer served to make TCR beta cDNA from about 0.45 ug total RNA. Sequencing libraries for TCR beta derived from three nested multiplex PCR rounds that used slightly modified ARM-PCR. The opening two PCR rounds, around 11 cycles each, paired TRBV1-TRBV30 forward primers with a C-beta reverse primer. One entry per CDR3 protein results from TCRdb running MiXCR on the multiplex PCR reads. This repertoire shows roughly 25,000 distinct CDR3 sequences, 75% to 80% found once; its top ten account for approximately 45%. Bulk tissue was left unsorted, and RNA and DNA were co-extracted from 20-30 mg of it. The source material was liver tumor tissue from sampling region 3. Subset in this sample: tumor region T3, left-lateral pole. The receptors were gathered from a man in his forties with primary liver carcinoma and hepatitis B virus infection.

To note about this clonotype: The conserved phenylalanine or tryptophan normally closing the CDR3 is absent here, so this likely arose from a read error. The DNA is omitted, as the CDR3 cannot be located on it reliably, and the CDR3 follows TCRdb's listing. V usage is TRBV6-2 or TRBV6-3 and J usage is TRBJ2-7. The CDR3 is 13 residues long, ends included. Per the germline V gene, CDR1 is MNHEY and CDR2 is SVGEGT. The CDR3 loop reads CTSSPRTHLGQYL.

The chain carries TRBV11-2 and TRBJ1-2, with D possibly matching TRBD1 (5 bases). The CDR3 loop spans 13 amino acids. Germline CDR1 SGHAT, CDR2 FQNNGV. CDR3 in amino acids: CTNGLVGTFGYTF. In DNA form, the CDR3 reads TGTACCAACGGCTTAGTGGGGACGTTTGGCTACACCTTC.